The 24 T cell receptor beta chains below were found in one sample sequenced in a study of blood T cell repertoires in COVID-19. Sequenced by immunoSEQ multiplex PCR; TCRdb stores in-frame clones only, minus some. Found here are tens of thousands of clones, over 70% of them singletons; the top ten hold 4.9%. Sequencing input: peripheral blood. The origin of the receptors is a human donor in a cohort sampled during active COVID-19.

The sample holds a few counts of this clone. V and J are TRBV11-2 and TRBJ1-2; 8 bases line up with TRBD1. After removal of 0 bases from V and 4 bases from J, the junction contained 4 bases not matched to a gene. This CDR3 has 15 amino acids. Germline assignment: CDR1 SGHAT and CDR2 FQNNGV. The CDR3 protein is CASSLDQGAGYGYTF. The CDR3 DNA reads as TGTGCCAGCAGCTTAGATCAGGGGGCGGGCTATGGCTACACCTTC.

J is TRBJ2-7 and V is TRBV6-6, with unresolved D. Germline V gene data show CDR1 as MNHNY and CDR2 as SVGAGI (reference sequence). The CDR3 is 16 residues long. V gave up 3 bases and J gave up 5 bases, with 20 bases separating them. The CDR3 sequence: CASSYQVGSSADEQYF. As DNA, the CDR3 is TGTGCCAGCAGTTATCAGGTGGGCAGCTCCGCCGACGAGCAGTACTTC.

The chain couples TRBV30 to TRBJ1-5; no clear D gene. This CDR3 has 14 residues. With 0 bases removed from V and 4 bases from J, the gap between germline ends came to 10 bases. Germline CDR1 reads GTSNPN; CDR2 reads SVGIG (reference sequence). The CDR3 nucleotides are TGTGCCTGGAGTGTACGGGGAGGAAATCAGCCCCAGCATTTT. This codes for CAWSVRGGNQPQHF.

The chain recombines TRBV5-8 with TRBJ2-4; 7 positions agree with TRBD1. The CDR3 contains 17 residues. Germline CDR1 reads SGHTS; CDR2 reads YDEGEE. The ends lost 1 base at V and 7 bases at J; junction bases unmatched: 14. The CDR3 here is CASSLTGAGLVGNIQYF. CDR3 nucleotides: TGTGCCAGCAGCTTGACAGGGGCTGGGCTGGTAGGGAACATTCAGTACTTC.

V and J are TRBV6-4 and TRBJ2-7; D might be TRBD2 (6 bases). The V end was cut by 2 bases, the J end by 6 bases, with 11 bases between. The CDR3 is 13 residues long. Germline CDR1 is MRHNA and CDR2 is SNTAGT. The CDR3 sequence: CASSDLPGVEQYF. Written as DNA, the CDR3 is TGTGCCAGCAGTGACCTACCGGGGGTCGAGCAGTACTTC.

The chain combines TRBV7-2 with TRBJ2-3; TRBD2 aligns across 10 bases. V lost 4 bases, J lost 2 bases, and 6 bases stayed unmatched. Looked up from germline, CDR1 is SGHTA and CDR2 is FQGNSA. This CDR3 region has 16 residues. The DNA for the CDR3 is TGTGCCAGCAGCTCTAAACTAGCGGGATTCACAGATACGCAGTATTTT. Translated, it gives CASSSKLAGFTDTQYF.

This clone was counted once. CDR3 nucleotides: TGTGCCAGCACCCCCAACCGGGCAGGAGGTAACGAAAAACTGTTTTTT. Its protein is CASTPNRAGGNEKLFF. The chain joins TRBV6-6 to TRBJ1-4; D uncertain. This CDR3 has 16 residues. V lost 7 bases, J lost 8 bases, and 23 bases lay in between. Germline V gives CDR1 MNHNY, CDR2 SVGAGI (reference sequence).

The chain joins TRBV6-5 to TRBJ2-7, with D perhaps TRBD2 (5 bases). Germline loops: CDR1 MNHEY, CDR2 SVGAGI. Trimming took 6 bases from V and 3 from J, leaving 9 bases between them. The CDR3 extends over 12 amino acids. The CDR3 spells CASRDWSYEQYF. The CDR3 bases are TGTGCCAGCAGGGACTGGAGCTACGAGCAGTACTTC.

This chain connects TRBV9 to TRBJ1-6; tentative D call: TRBD1 (6 bases). The germline CDR1 and CDR2 sequences are SGDLS and YYNGEE. V dropped 4 bases and J dropped 7 bases, with 15 bases sitting between them. This CDR3 has 15 amino acids. The CDR3 DNA follows: TGTGCCAGCAGCTCCTTGGACAGAGCAAATTCACCCCTCCACTTT. Its protein is CASSSLDRANSPLHF. The full variable domain, its missing parts supplied by reference TRBV9 and TRBJ1-6, is DSGVTQTPKHLITATGQRVTLRCSPRSGDLSVYWYQQSLDQGLQFLIQYYNGEERAKGNILERFSAQQFPDLHSELNLSSLELGDSALYFCASSSLDRANSPLHFGNGTRLTVT.

The chain has TRBV28 and TRBJ2-5; 8 positions match TRBD1. The V segment lost 5 bases and the J segment 4 bases; nucleotides outside the gene matches: 6. This CDR3 has 14 residues. Germline-derived CDR1 and CDR2 are MDHEN and SYDVKM. The CDR3 spells CASSPRTGLETQYF. In DNA form, the CDR3 reads TGTGCCAGCAGTCCTCGGACAGGGCTAGAGACCCAGTACTTC.

The genes are TRBV4-1 and TRBJ1-1, with 7 positions matching TRBD1. This CDR3 region has 16 residues. Germline V lookup: CDR1 MGHRA, CDR2 YSYEKL. With 1 base clipped from V and 4 bases from J, the junction kept 9 bases outside the gene matches. The CDR3 sequence is CASSQAQGRGITEAFF. The CDR3 coding sequence is TGCGCCAGCAGCCAAGCGCAAGGCAGGGGGATCACTGAAGCTTTCTTT.

The chain links TRBV30 to TRBJ2-7; D is perhaps TRBD1 (6 bases). Germline V gene lookup returns CDR1 GTSNPN and CDR2 SVGIG (reference sequence). Trimming left V 2 bases short and J 2 bases short, with 13 bases between. The CDR3 is 14 amino acids. This CDR3 is CAWSTGHGPYEQYF. The CDR3, as DNA: TGTGCCTGGAGTACGGGACATGGACCCTACGAGCAGTACTTC.

This chain connects TRBV15 to TRBJ2-7; 12 bases map to TRBD1. J lost 2 bases, V lost 5 bases, and 13 bases had no gene match. CDR3 length: 18 residues. Germline values: CDR1 LNHNV, CDR2 YYDKDF (reference sequence). DNA for the CDR3: TGTGCCACCAGCTCGCGCCGGGACAGGGGGCCGGCCCCCTACGAGCAGTACTTC. Its protein product is CATSSRRDRGPAPYEQYF.

The CDR3 protein is CASRAGTSPSYEQYF. In DNA, the CDR3 is TGTGCCAGCAGGGCCGGGACTAGCCCCTCCTACGAGCAGTACTTC. The rearrangement links TRBV5-4 to TRBJ2-7; 9 bases align to TRBD2. The length of the CDR3 is 15 residues. Germline loops: CDR1 SGHNT, CDR2 YYREEE (reference sequence). Losses at the gene ends were 5 bases for V and 0 bases for J; bases not matched to a gene: 6.

The chain carries TRBV18 and TRBJ2-2; TRBD1 is a possible D gene (6 bases). V was pared by 5 bases and J by 0 bases, with 7 bases between. Germline lookup yields CDR1 KGHSH and CDR2 LQKENI. This CDR3 region has 14 residues. The CDR3 is CASSAGANTGELFF. The DNA for the CDR3 is TGTGCCAGCTCAGCAGGGGCGAACACCGGGGAGCTGTTTTTT.

This rearrangement joins TRBV6-5 to TRBJ1-2; the D gene is possibly TRBD1 (5 bases). The germline V and J ends were trimmed by 5 bases and 8 bases, with 18 bases remaining between them. Germline CDR1 and CDR2: MNHEY and SVGAGI. This CDR3 has 14 amino acids. The CDR3: CASSTLPSQGGYTF. In DNA form, the CDR3 reads TGTGCCAGCAGTACTCTACCCTCCCAGGGAGGCTACACCTTC.

The J gene is TRBJ1-2, the V gene TRBV6-5, with a weak D call TRBD1 (5 bases). In germline, CDR1 is MNHEY, CDR2 SVGAGI. Trimming took 3 bases from V and 4 from J, leaving 6 bases between them. The CDR3 sequence is 12 residues long. The CDR3 sequence: CASSYQGYGYTF. The CDR3 region has the DNA TGTGCCAGCAGTTATCAGGGCTATGGCTACACCTTC.

This chain connects TRBV27 to TRBJ2-7; D may be TRBD2 (5 bases). The V gene lost 7 bases and the J gene lost 6 bases, with 10 bases spanning the gap. Germline V gene data show CDR1 as MNHEY and CDR2 as SMNVEV (reference sequence). CDR3 size: 11 residues. The chain's CDR3 is CASTGGGEQYF. The CDR3 DNA reads as TGTGCCAGCACTGGAGGCGGCGAGCAGTACTTC.

This clone was seen once. The J gene is TRBJ1-1, the V gene TRBV7-2; the D gene is possibly TRBD1 (6 bases). Germline CDR1 and CDR2: SGHTA and FQGNSA. V shed 4 bases and J shed 0 bases, with 9 bases lying between them. CDR3 length equals 14 residues. The CDR3 coding sequence is TGTGCCAGCAGCTCGGACAGATTGAACACTGAAGCTTTCTTT. It is translated as CASSSDRLNTEAFF.

CDR3 residues: CASSLTQGAGTYEQYF. The CDR3, as DNA: TGTGCCAGCAGCTTAACCCAGGGGGCGGGGACCTACGAGCAGTACTTC. This chain uses TRBV5-5 with TRBJ2-7; 8 bases fit TRBD1. From germline, CDR1 is SGHKS and CDR2 YYEKEE (reference sequence). The CDR3 runs 16 residues. The V and J ends lost 2 bases and 2 bases, in that order; junction bases with no gene match: 9.

This chain connects TRBV19 to TRBJ2-7; 9 bases match TRBD2. Trimming at V came to 2 bases and at J to 4 bases, leaving 6 bases not matched to a gene. The germline V gene has CDR1 LNHDA and CDR2 SQIVND (reference sequence). The CDR3 contains 15 residues. The CDR3 reads CASSIRREGPYEQYF. The CDR3 DNA is TGTGCCAGTAGTATAAGGCGGGAGGGCCCTTACGAGCAGTACTTC. The variable domain in full, with the rest retrieved from reference TRBV19 and TRBJ2-7, is DGGITQSPKYLFRKEGQNVTLSCEQNLNHDAMYWYRQDPGQGLRLIYYSQIVNDFQKGDIAEGYSVSREKKESFPLTVTSAQKNPTAFYLCASSIRREGPYEQYFGPGTRLTVT.

This chain uses TRBV10-3 with TRBJ2-7; D gene ambiguous. Trimming took off 8 bases at V and 2 bases at J, with 19 bases between the two ends. Germline values: CDR1 ENHRY, CDR2 SYGVKD. The CDR3 is 15 amino acids. CDR3 nucleotide sequence: TGTGCCATCGGTTTGACCGAGGCCATCCCCTACGAGCAGTACTTC. It is translated as CAIGLTEAIPYEQYF.

In the case of this clone: Other nucleotide sequences in the sample specify the same CDR3. The genes are TRBV5-1 and TRBJ2-7; no clear D. Germline CDR1 reads SGHRS; CDR2 reads YFSETQ. The CDR3 sequence is 11 residues long. Trimming took 3 bases from V and 4 from J, leaving 5 bases between them. The CDR3 reads CASSSSYEQYF. CDR3 nucleotides: TGCGCCAGCAGCTCTAGTTACGAGCAGTACTTC. The whole variable domain, remainder taken from reference TRBV5-1 and TRBJ2-7, is KAGVTQTPRYLIKTRGQQVTLSCSPISGHRSVSWYQQTPGQGLQFLFEYFSETQRNKGNFPGRFSGRQFSNSRSEMNVSTLELGDSALYLCASSSSYEQYFGPGTRLTVT.

V gene TRBV18 combines with J gene TRBJ1-1; 8 bases map to TRBD1. After removal of 2 bases from V and 6 bases from J, the junction contained 11 bases not matched to a gene. Germline lookup yields CDR1 KGHSH and CDR2 LQKENI. CDR3 length: 16 amino acids. CDR3 amino acids: CASSPATATGAPEAFF. The CDR3, as DNA: TGTGCCAGCTCACCAGCTACTGCGACAGGGGCCCCTGAAGCTTTCTTT.